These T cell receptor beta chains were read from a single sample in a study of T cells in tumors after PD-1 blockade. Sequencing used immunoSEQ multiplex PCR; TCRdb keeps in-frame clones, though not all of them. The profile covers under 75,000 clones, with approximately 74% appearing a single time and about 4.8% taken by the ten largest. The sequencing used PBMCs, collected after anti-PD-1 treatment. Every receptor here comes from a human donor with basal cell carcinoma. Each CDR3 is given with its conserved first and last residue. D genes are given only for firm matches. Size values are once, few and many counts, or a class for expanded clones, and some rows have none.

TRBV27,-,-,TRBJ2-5,TGTGCCAGCAGTCCCTTAGACCGACAAGAGACCCAGTACTTC,CASSPLDRQETQYF
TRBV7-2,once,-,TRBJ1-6,TGTGCCAGCAGCTTAGCGGGCACTCTTAATTCACCCCTCCACTTT,CASSLAGTLNSPLHF
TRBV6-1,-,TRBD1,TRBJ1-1,TGTGCCAGCAGTCCACGGGGCCAGGGGGCGGATGAAGCTTTCTTT,CASSPRGQGADEAFF
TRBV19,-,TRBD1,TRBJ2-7,TGTGCCAGTAGTCATCGGATGGGACAGAAAAGCTACGAGCAGTACTTC,CASSHRMGQKSYEQYF
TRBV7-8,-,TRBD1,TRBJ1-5,TGTGCCAGCAGCTGGGAACCGGGACAGGGGCCCGGGCCCCAGCATTTT,CASSWEPGQGPGPQHF
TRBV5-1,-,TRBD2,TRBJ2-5,TGCGCCAGCAGCTCCGGGACTAGCGGGGGGGCCGGGCAAGAGACCCAGTACTTC,CASSSGTSGGAGQETQYF
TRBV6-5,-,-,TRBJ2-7,TGTGCCAGCACCACGGGGGGGACAGGTCTCTACGAGCAGTACTTC,CASTTGGTGLYEQYF
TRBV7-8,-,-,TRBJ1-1,TGTGCCAGCAGCAGGACGGGGCAGAACACTGAAGCTTTCTTT,CASSRTGQNTEAFF
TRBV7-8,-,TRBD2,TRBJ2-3,TGTGCCAGCAGCCCCCTCATAGCGGGGGTGAGAACAGATACGCAGTATTTT,CASSPLIAGVRTDTQYF
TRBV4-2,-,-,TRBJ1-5,TGTGCCAGCAGCTGGAGTGGGAATCAGCCCCAGCATTTT,CASSWSGNQPQHF
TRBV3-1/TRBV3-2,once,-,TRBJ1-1,TGTGCCAGCAGCCGGACGGGAGGGCACACTGAAGCTTTCTTT,CASSRTGGHTEAFF
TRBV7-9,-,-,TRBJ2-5,TGTGCCAGCAGCTTAGCGGGGGCCCAAGAGACCCAGTACTTC,CASSLAGAQETQYF
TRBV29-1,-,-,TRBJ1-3,TGCTCCTTTGCCGGGCTCTCCTCTGGAAACACCATATATTTT,CSFAGLSSGNTIYF
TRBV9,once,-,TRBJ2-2,TGTGCCAGCAGCGTTCATGTGCGGGATCAAGACACCGGGGAGCTGTTTTTT,CASSVHVRDQDTGELFF
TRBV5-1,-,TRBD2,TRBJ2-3,TGCGCCAGCAGCTTGCTTCGCGGGGGGCTAACAGATACGCAGTATTTT,CASSLLRGGLTDTQYF
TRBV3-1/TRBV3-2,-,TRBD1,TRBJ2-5,TGTGCCAGCAGCCAAGGGAGAGGGGGCAGAGAGACCCAGTACTTC,CASSQGRGGRETQYF
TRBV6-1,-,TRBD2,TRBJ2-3,TGTGCCAGCAGTGAATCGTGGGAGGGAGATACGCAGTATTTT,CASSESWEGDTQYF
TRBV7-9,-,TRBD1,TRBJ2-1,TGTGCCAGCAGCTCCGGGACAGGCCGAAATGAGCAGTTCTTC,CASSSGTGRNEQFF
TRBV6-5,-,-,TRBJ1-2,TGTGCCAGCAGCCCCCTCGGGGTCCAATCCCGTGGCTACACCTTC,CASSPLGVQSRGYTF
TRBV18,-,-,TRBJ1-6,TGTGCCAGCTCACCAAACAGCGATTCACCCCTCCACTTT,CASSPNSDSPLHF
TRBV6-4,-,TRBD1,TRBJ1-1,TGTGCCAGCAGGTCGACAGGGCCTCCCGCTTTCTTT,CASRSTGPPAFF
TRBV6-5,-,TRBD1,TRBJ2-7,TGTGCCAGCAGACCACAGGGGACCTACGAGCAGTACTTC,CASRPQGTYEQYF
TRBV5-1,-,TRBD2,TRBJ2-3,TGCGCCAGCAGCTTGCGTGGTGGGCTAGCGGGGGGGCGGCCAGATACGCAGTATTTT,CASSLRGGLAGGRPDTQYF
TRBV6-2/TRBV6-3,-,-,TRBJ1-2,TGTGCCAGCAGTTACGACAAGGCTAATGGCTACACCTTC,CASSYDKANGYTF
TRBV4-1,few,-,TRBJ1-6,TGCGCCAGCAGCCAAGAATTCGGTTATAATTCACCCCTCCACTTT,CASSQEFGYNSPLHF
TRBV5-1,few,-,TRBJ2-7,TGCGCCAGCAGGCAGGGGAGTGACGAGCAGTACTTC,CASRQGSDEQYF
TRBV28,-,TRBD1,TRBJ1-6,TGTGCCAGCAGTCACCCGACAGGGCAGGGAGATAATTCACCCCTCCACTTT,CASSHPTGQGDNSPLHF
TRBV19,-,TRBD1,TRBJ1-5,TGTGCCAGCAGTATAGTGAGGGGACAGGTAGCCTATCAGCCCCAGCATTTT,CASSIVRGQVAYQPQHF